This TCR beta chain is from a study of T cell responses to AZD1222 COVID-19 vaccine. TCRdb keeps only in-frame clones here, not all; method: immunoSEQ multiplex PCR. The sample gives some 140,000 clones, 92% of which show up once; around 3% is in the top ten. CDR3 length equals 14 residues. CDR1 is MNHEY, CDR2 SMNVEV, per germline (reference sequence). V was clipped by 5 bases and J by 8 bases; unmatched bases: 9. This clone was picked up a small number of times. The chain employs TRBV27 and TRBJ1-2, with 9 bases that match TRBD1. The material was peripheral blood, obtained on day 0 of AZD1222 vaccination. This TCR came from an adult in good health. CDR3 DNA sequence: TGTGCCAGCAGTCCAGGACAGGGGACAGGAGGCTACACCTTC. Protein product: CASSPGQGTGGYTF.